A selection of T cell receptor beta chains follows, all from one sample in a study of T cells after yellow fever vaccination. Each CDR3 protein is one row after TCRdb ran MiXCR on the 5' RACE reads. The table lists roughly 300,000 distinct CDR3 sequences, around 6.8% of them singletons. The input for sequencing was PBMCs, taken about 49 days after the first yellow fever vaccination. The receptors stem from a man in his late teens or twenties who received the YFV17D yellow fever vaccine. Each CDR3 is given with its conserved first and last residue. A D gene is named only where the DNA matches it firmly. The size entry is marked missing in some rows and otherwise reads once, few, many or a size class.

>TRBJ1-4|NA|TRBV5-1|many
CASSLSGNNEKLFF
TGCGCCAGCAGCTTGTCAGGGAACAATGAAAAACTGTTTTTT
>TRBJ1-1|TRBD1|TRBV7-6|few
CASSLEPTGTGVKAFF
TGTGCCAGCAGCTTAGAACCAACCGGGACAGGGGTTAAAGCTTTCTTT
>TRBJ2-3|TRBD1|TRBV5-1|many
CASSAAGGGTDTQYF
TGCGCCAGCAGCGCAGCAGGGGGCGGGACAGATACGCAGTATTTT
>TRBJ1-6|NA|TRBV21-1|few
CASSKTGRRSPLHF
TGTGCCAGCAGCAAAACAGGGAGGAGGTCACCCCTCCACTTT
>TRBJ2-7|TRBD2|TRBV29-1|few
CSVETPGTSATYEQYF
TGCAGCGTTGAGACCCCCGGGACTAGCGCAACCTACGAGCAGTACTTC
>TRBJ2-4|NA|TRBV4-3|many
CASSQVAIAKNIQYF
TGCGCCAGCAGCCAAGTTGCGATAGCCAAAAACATTCAGTACTTC
>TRBJ2-6|TRBD1|TRBV4-2|NA
CASQGAFSGANVLTF
TGTGCCAGCCAGGGGGCGTTCTCTGGGGCCAACGTCCTGACTTTC
>TRBJ2-2|NA|TRBV20-1|NA
CSAPRGVSTGELFF
TGCAGTGCCCCCAGGGGTGTCAGCACCGGGGAGCTGTTTTTT
>TRBJ2-1|NA|TRBV4-3|once
CASSQMPAAPAEQFF
TGCGCCAGCAGCCAAATGCCGGCGGCCCCCGCTGAGCAGTTCTTC
>TRBJ2-1|NA|TRBV6-1|NA
CASSGGPSYNEQFF
TGTGCCAGCAGTGGAGGACCCTCCTACAATGAGCAGTTCTTC
>TRBJ2-3|NA|TRBV28|NA
CASSFKSRADTQYF
TGTGCCAGCAGTTTTAAGTCCCGGGCAGATACGCAGTATTTT
>TRBJ1-4|NA|TRBV6-1|NA
CASSPHYRLEKLFF
TGTGCCAGCAGCCCCCATTACCGATTAGAAAAACTGTTTTTT
>TRBJ2-3|TRBD2|TRBV20-1|few
CSARDPSGGMDTQYF
TGCAGTGCTAGAGATCCTAGCGGAGGGATGGATACGCAGTATTTT
>TRBJ2-1|NA|TRBV10-3|NA
CAISDEGNEQFF
TGTGCCATCAGTGATGAGGGGAATGAGCAGTTCTTC
>TRBJ2-5|NA|TRBV20-1|few
CSATPIETQYF
TGCAGTGCCACCCCCATTGAGACCCAGTACTTC
>TRBJ1-2|TRBD1|TRBV18|many
CASSPGQGAVDYTF
TGTGCCAGCTCACCGGGACAGGGGGCCGTCGACTACACCTTC
>TRBJ2-3|NA|TRBV11-2|few
CASSLDGRGPPTDTQYF
TGTGCCAGCAGCTTAGATGGGCGGGGCCCACCCACAGATACGCAGTATTTT
>TRBJ1-1|NA|TRBV7-8|NA
CASSFSGREAFF
TGTGCCAGCAGCTTCTCAGGGAGGGAAGCTTTCTTT
>TRBJ1-5|NA|TRBV27|few
CASSSRDPHSNQPQHF
TGTGCCAGCAGTTCCCGGGACCCCCATAGCAATCAGCCCCAGCATTTT
>TRBJ2-6|NA|TRBV20-1|many
CSADSGRANVLTF
TGCAGTGCGGACAGTGGAAGGGCCAACGTCCTGACTTTC
>TRBJ2-3|TRBD1|TRBV20-1|NA
CSATRTGLSDTQYF
TGCAGTGCCACAAGGACAGGGCTCTCAGATACGCAGTATTTT
>TRBJ2-6|NA|TRBV5-1|NA
CASSPRPDGANVLTF
TGCGCCAGCAGCCCCCGACCCGATGGGGCCAACGTCCTGACTTTC
>TRBJ2-5|TRBD2|TRBV12-3/TRBV12-4|many
CASSVGRGETQYF
TGTGCCAGCAGCGTGGGGAGGGGAGAGACCCAGTACTTC
>TRBJ2-7|TRBD1|TRBV20-1|few
CSASGGQGSNEQYF
TGCAGTGCTAGTGGCGGACAGGGGAGCAACGAGCAGTACTTC
>TRBJ1-2|NA|TRBV25-1|few
CASSRYFYGYTF
TGTGCCAGCAGTCGATACTTCTATGGCTACACCTTC
>TRBJ2-7|NA|TRBV30|few
CAWGTGRQGTSYEQYF
TGTGCCTGGGGAACCGGCCGCCAGGGGACCTCCTACGAGCAGTACTTC
>TRBJ2-7|TRBD2|TRBV6-1|NA
CTSSEGPSGIYEQYF
TGTACCAGCAGTGAAGGGCCTAGCGGGATCTACGAGCAGTACTTC
>TRBJ1-5|NA|TRBV6-1|few
CASSQNRVGNQPQHF
TGTGCCAGCAGTCAAAACAGGGTGGGCAATCAGCCCCAGCATTTT
>TRBJ1-6|NA|TRBV5-1|few
CASSLGQEESPLHF
TGCGCCAGCAGCTTGGGACAGGAAGAATCACCCCTCCACTTT
>TRBJ1-2|NA|TRBV5-1|NA
CASSPLGGSDGYTF
TGCGCCAGCAGCCCGCTTGGAGGGTCTGATGGCTACACCTTC
>TRBJ2-5|NA|TRBV7-2|NA
CASSLEWEETQYF
TGTGCCAGCAGCTTAGAATGGGAAGAGACCCAGTACTTC
>TRBJ1-3|NA|TRBV20-1|NA
CSARKSEENTIYF
TGCAGTGCTAGAAAGTCAGAGGAGAACACCATATATTTT
>TRBJ2-5|NA|TRBV12-3/TRBV12-4|few
CASSPERQQETQYF
TGTGCCAGCAGTCCCGAGCGGCAACAAGAGACCCAGTACTTC
>TRBJ2-7|TRBD1|TRBV5-1|few
CASSTGQGAYEQYF
TGCGCCAGCAGCACCGGACAGGGGGCTTACGAGCAGTACTTC
>TRBJ2-2|NA|TRBV11-3|NA
CASSSPPDNPNTGELFF
TGTGCCAGCAGCTCCCCCCCAGATAATCCGAACACCGGGGAGCTGTTTTTT
>TRBJ1-4|NA|TRBV12-3/TRBV12-4|NA
CASSLGGPVEKLFF
TGTGCCAGCAGTTTAGGGGGCCCGGTTGAAAAACTGTTTTTT
>TRBJ2-5|NA|TRBV7-2|many
CASSLTAYQETQYF
TGTGCCAGCAGCTTGACAGCCTACCAAGAGACCCAGTACTTC
>TRBJ1-4|TRBD1|TRBV5-1|few
CASSFYLPTGVTNEKLFF
TGCGCCAGCAGCTTTTACCTACCAACAGGGGTGACTAATGAAAAACTGTTTTTT
>TRBJ1-2|TRBD1|TRBV4-1|many
CASRAGVWDRFSSYGYTF
TGCGCCAGCAGGGCAGGAGTCTGGGACAGGTTCTCGAGCTATGGCTACACCTTC
>TRBJ1-2|NA|TRBV20-1|NA
CCARNGGSGAGYGYTF
TGCTGTGCTAGAAATGGGGGATCGGGGGCCGGCTATGGCTACACCTTC
>TRBJ1-1|NA|TRBV20-1|few
CSARRPMNTEAFF
TGCAGTGCTAGAAGGCCGATGAACACTGAAGCTTTCTTT